This entry concerns a single TCR beta chain. What it recognizes is unknown. These data come from a study of CD8+CD57+ T cells in acquired aplastic anemia. About the study: Healthy donors averaged approximately 9.8 million reads for CD4+ cells. Study outcomes and limitations: Patients and controls were not found to differ significantly in CD8+ Simpson's diversity. Sharing between patients and controls was observed for twenty-nine CD8+ CDR3 sequences.

Both TCR beta VDJ combination and CDR3 sequence profiling were carried out. Genomic DNA was the template for this profiling. Via MiXCR, TCRdb re-called the reads, giving one row per CDR3 protein. This table has 86,000 or so distinct CDR3 sequences, under 50% appearing once. This CDR3 spans 12 amino acids. CDR1 and CDR2 (germline): SGHVS, FNYEAQ. V lost 3 bases and J lost 12, with 11 bases in between. The receptor was isolated from a human donor in good health, serving as a control. The material sequenced was sorted CD4+, CD8+, or CD8+CD57+ T cells (not recorded which) from PBMCs. The chain links TRBV7-6 to TRBJ1-4, with a weak D call TRBD1 (5 bases). The CDR3 is CASSFQGLELFF. Here the CDR3 DNA reads TGTGCCAGCAGCTTCCAGGGTTTGGAACTGTTTTTT.